This T cell receptor beta chain was retrieved from a study of T cells after yellow fever vaccination (dated by TCRdb to between 2018 and 2020). Context from the whole study: The SMART-Seq v4 Ultra Low Input RNA kit was used to prepare libraries from fractions with low cell numbers. To follow T-cell clones before and after primary and booster YFV17D yellow fever vaccination, bulk TCR alpha and beta repertoires were sequenced over time. Two healthy male donors made up the cohort, one aged 18 to 29 years and the other aged 30 to 40 years. Blood was collected at multiple timepoints before and after primary and secondary immunization, and bulk PBMC replicates and cell subsets were isolated.

This clonotype was recorded at least ten times. The antigen it binds to is not known. There are no base qualities to consult, and no much larger clone falls within one base. This specimen's treatment or condition label, interpreted: live attenuated yellow fever vaccine strain. A standard Ficoll-Paque protocol was used to isolate PBMCs from peripheral blood. CD4 and CD8 T-cell fractions were isolated with Dynabeads CD4 and CD8 positive selection kits. TriZol was used to extract RNA from bulk PBMCs, from CD4 and CD8 fractions, and from dextramer-positive and dextramer-negative fractions. From V the trimming removes 3 bases and from J it removes 0 bases, while the gene matches leave 5 bases of the junction unaccounted for. Sequences WSHSY (CDR1) and SAAADI (CDR2) are obtained from the germline V gene. The cysteine opens and the phenylalanine closes a CDR3 of 16 amino acids. The only DNA kept is the CDR3, 48 bases in frame from the first base.

TCR cDNA was synthesized by 5'RACE template switching, which introduced a universal primer site and unique molecular identifiers. cDNA synthesis was primed from both the TCR alpha and TCR beta constant segments. Libraries were amplified in two PCR steps, with sample barcodes and sequencing adapters added in the second step. Sequencing of the libraries was done on either Illumina HiSeq 2500 (2x100 bp) or NovaSeq (2x150 bp). The study's processing was this. MIGEC was used to demultiplex reads and collapse the reads into UMI consensus sequences, and MiXCR was used for V(D)J alignment. Clonotypes responding to the vaccine were identified with edgeR on replicate PBMC samples, with the criteria of FDR below 0.01 and a log2 fold change above 5 up to day 15. Bulk clonotypes were assigned CD4 or CD8 identity according to which sequenced CD4 or CD8 repertoire held them at higher abundance. TCRdb cleaned the public reads at Q25 with fastp, built clones with MiXCR and kept in-frame beta chains. Every distinct CDR3 protein forms one entry, paired with its most common genes and DNA. TCRdb, not the original authors, processed these V and J calls. This sample holds approximately 110,000 distinct CDR3 sequences; nearly 7.5% were observed only once. The biggest ten clones account for around 2.5% of the sample.

Paper-wide results and their limitations: Most clones expanded after primary vaccination (about 96% of CD4 and roughly 91% of CD8) were re-detected after the booster, suggesting that broad memory maintenance occurred. A small share of clonotypes was detected in both CD4 and CD8 compartments, with the overlap likely arising from convergent recombination. Because abundant contaminating clonotypes from the bulk population could be contained in FACS-sorted repertoires, computational filtering was required. Because only a couple of donors were included in the study, the extent to which the findings can be generalized is limited. Compared with the primary T-cell response, the secondary T-cell response was faster but weaker, reaching its peak on day 5 rather than on day 15.

The sample consisted of CD4+ T cells sorted from PBMCs, taken more than 8 days after the first yellow fever vaccination. The sequence was collected from a man in his late teens or twenties who received the YFV17D yellow fever vaccine. The chain employs TRBV10-2 and TRBJ2-5, with 9 bases matching TRBD2. The CDR3 loop reads CASSDEAGGYQETQYF. The DNA reads as follows: TGCGCCAGCAGTGACGAGGCGGGGGGGTACCAAGAGACCCAGTACTTC.